The following is a T cell receptor beta chain sequence with its context. What it recognizes is unknown. This CDR3 comprises 15 residues. Trimming took 3 bases from V and 5 from J, leaving 17 bases between them. CDR1 and CDR2 from the germline V gene are MNHEY and SMNVEV (reference sequence). The entry originates in a study of T cell responses to AZD1222 COVID-19 vaccine. Study-wide results and caveats: Baseline serology detected seropositivity in only six AZD1222 recipients. Spike-specific TCR depth and breadth grew after two AZD1222 doses.

Clones were read by immunoSEQ multiplex PCR, and TCRdb kept only the in-frame ones, dropping some. The table lists 85,000 to 130,000 clones, around 90% of them singletons. The source of this sequence is an adult in good health. The V and J genes are TRBV27 and TRBJ2-7, with a tentative D call TRBD1 (6 bases). The sample here was peripheral blood, taken on day 0 of AZD1222 vaccination. CDR3 nucleotides: TGTGCCAGCAGTTTCCTCGGACAGACCCGCCACGAGCAGTACTTC. Encoded protein: CASSFLGQTRHEQYF.